Detailed here is one T cell receptor (beta chain). The antigen remains undetermined. The record originates from a study of T cells in Graves' hyperthyroidism and ophthalmopathy. Points from the study as a whole: Within blood appeared most thyroid clonotypes that had expanded above 0.001.

Amplification yielded TCR beta CDR3 regions, with RNA transcripts as the source. In the first-round RT-PCR of the TCR CDR3, the HTBI primer set was used. TCRdb fed the multiplex PCR reads into MiXCR, producing one record per CDR3 protein. The sample lists about 270,000 distinct CDR3 sequences, about 25% occurring once. The CDR3 extends over 16 amino acids. V dropped 6 bases and J dropped 0 bases, with 17 bases sitting between them. This chain joins TRBV12-3 or TRBV12-4 and TRBJ1-2; no firm D call. Sequenced input: blood. The origin of this receptor is a man aged 35-49 years with Graves' hyperthyroidism that later progressed to Graves' ophthalmopathy. The CDR3 DNA reads TGTGCCAGCAGGCGCGCCCGGACGGGAACTAACTATGGCTACACCTTC. Translated, it gives CASRRARTGTNYGYTF.